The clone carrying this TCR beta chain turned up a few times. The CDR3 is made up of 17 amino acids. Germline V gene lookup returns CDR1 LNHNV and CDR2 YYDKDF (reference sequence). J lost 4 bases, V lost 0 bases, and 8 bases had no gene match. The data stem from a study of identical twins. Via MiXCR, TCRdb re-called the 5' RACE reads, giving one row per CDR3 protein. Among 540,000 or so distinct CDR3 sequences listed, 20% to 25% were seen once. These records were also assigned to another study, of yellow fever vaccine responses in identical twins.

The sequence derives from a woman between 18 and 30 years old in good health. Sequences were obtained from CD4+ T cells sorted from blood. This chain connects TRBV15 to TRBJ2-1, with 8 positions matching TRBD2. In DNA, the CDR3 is TGTGCCACCAGCAGAGATGGGGGAACTAGCGGATACAATGAGCAGTTCTTC. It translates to CATSRDGGTSGYNEQFF.